This T cell receptor (beta chain) was captured by sequencing in a study of graft-versus-host responses after intestinal transplantation. Study background: Recipients across the board were started on anti-thymocyte globulin induction, then kept on tacrolimus and steroids for around 3 years.

The protocol was immunoSEQ multiplex PCR, while the TCRdb copy is restricted to in-frame clones and leaves out a portion. The sample holds fewer than 85,000 clones, around 90% seen once. Germline V gene sequence: CDR1 MDHEN, CDR2 SYDVKM. The CDR3 contains 14 residues. Germline trimming cut 7 bases from V and 10 bases from J; bases unmatched to any gene: 15. With regard to this clone: No antigen is known for it.

Sequenced material: unstimulated CD8+ T cells sorted from spleen or lymph node cells, taken before intestinal transplant. This chain joins TRBV28 and TRBJ2-5; 7 bases fit TRBD2. The TCR originated in a human donor who received an intestinal transplant. The DNA of the CDR3 is TGTGCCAGCAACATCAACACGGGTCCGGGGGGCCAGTACTTC. Encoded protein: CASNINTGPGGQYF.